This TCR beta chain comes out of a study of blood T cells in healthy people across ages. This CDR3 region has 15 residues. The V end was cut by 7 bases, the J end by 1 base, with 14 bases between. Per germline, CDR1 MDHEN and CDR2 SYDVKM. Primed by a sample-barcoded 5' primer and a J-beta primer mix, a second PCR proceeded for about 6 to 12 cycles. Each CDR3 protein gets one entry after TCRdb re-called the 5' RACE reads with MiXCR. The data show fewer than 2,000,000 distinct CDR3 sequences, about 35% seen once. On this clonotype itself: What it binds is not known.

Regarding the study as a whole: Those diversity estimates obtained from one million T cells were thought to be underestimates. No one knew whether donors had CMV, which possibly confounded expanded clonotype changes. The fall in TCR beta diversity per million T cells was roughly linear with age.

The sequenced material came from blood. The source of this sequence is a woman aged 25 to 39 in good health. V is TRBV28 and J is TRBJ2-1, with D maybe TRBD2 (6 bases). The CDR3 reads CASKLRDLSYNEQFF. The DNA for the CDR3 is TGTGCCAGCAAGCTAAGGGACTTATCCTACAATGAGCAGTTCTTC.